This TCR beta chain was recorded in a study of T cell responses to AZD1222 COVID-19 vaccine. Study-level background: Second-dose groups at about 4 or about 12 weeks were pooled. Study-level results: The span of vaccine-associated CD4 TCRs extended across spike, with dominance at 160-218 and 743-854.

The CDR3 has 15 amino acids. Trimming removed 2 bases from V and 2 bases from J, with 10 bases in between. Germline values: CDR1 SGHVS, CDR2 FNYEAQ. Worth noting for this clone: Its matching antigen is unknown.

The assay was immunoSEQ multiplex PCR, and TCRdb's table has in-frame clones only and misses some. The sample has about 100,000 clones; about nine tenths are singletons. V usage is TRBV7-6 and J usage is TRBJ1-3; D remains ambiguous. This receptor was taken from an adult in good health. This sample comprised peripheral blood, obtained on day 0 of AZD1222 vaccination. The CDR3: CASSLQISPGNTIYF. CDR3 bases: TGTGCCAGCAGCTTACAAATCAGCCCTGGAAACACCATATATTTT.